The clone carrying this T cell receptor beta chain was seen at least ten times. Antigen specificity is unknown. Hyperthyroidism, newly diagnosed and lasting under 2 months, affected patients aged 18 to 65. From more than 8 ml of fresh peripheral blood, PBMCs were isolated. CDR3 length: 14 amino acids. Trimming removed 5 bases from V and 4 bases from J, with 14 bases in between. The data stem from a study of T cells in Graves' hyperthyroidism and ophthalmopathy. Amplification of TCR beta CDR3 regions was performed using RNA transcripts as template. The study used the HTBI primer set for a first-round RT-PCR of the TCR CDR3. TCRdb re-called the multiplex PCR reads with MiXCR, one entry per CDR3 protein. This table has approximately 370,000 distinct CDR3 sequences, 15% appearing once. Notes on the study in general: Most clonotypes expanded in the thyroid (above 0.001) were also present in blood.

This TCR was sampled from a woman aged 25 to 45 with Graves' hyperthyroidism. Sequenced material: blood. The chain employs TRBV12-3 or TRBV12-4 and TRBJ2-5; D not resolved. Here the CDR3 DNA reads TGTGCCAGCAGTCCGGACCTACCCGTAGAGACCCAGTACTTC. Translating gives CASSPDLPVETQYF.